The clone carrying this T cell receptor (beta chain) appeared many times. Its cognate antigen is unknown. This specimen belongs to a study of T-cell memory formation after mild COVID-19. Study-wide findings and caveats: Several responding clones turned up in pre-infection memory, indicating that cross-reactive memory may have taken part.

Constant-segment-primed 5'RACE gave TCR alpha and TCR beta cDNA libraries with sample barcodes and UMIs. MiXCR was run by TCRdb on the 5' RACE reads, yielding one entry per CDR3 protein. In the table there are about 310,000 distinct CDR3 sequences, 15% to 20% of which are singletons. The receptor was derived from a man aged 18-30 years who had mild COVID-19 (a few samples of this study predate the infection). Cell type and time point are not known. Sequenced: PBMCs or a T cell subset sorted from them (not recorded which).

The CDR3 loop reads CASSVVQGASTEAFF. CDR3 sequence (DNA): TGTGCCAGCAGCGTAGTCCAGGGGGCGAGTACTGAAGCTTTCTTT. The chain combines TRBV9 with TRBJ1-1; 8 positions match TRBD1. This CDR3 contains 15 residues. Trimming cost V 0 bases and J 5 bases; bases outside gene matches: 6. Germline V gene lookup returns CDR1 SGDLS and CDR2 YYNGEE.